This T cell receptor beta chain was identified during a study of T-cell reconstitution after alpha-beta-depleted transplantation in children. During its preparation, the TCRbeta library received unique molecular identifiers. One entry per CDR3 protein results from TCRdb running MiXCR on the PCR reads. The repertoire holds approximately 800,000 distinct CDR3 sequences, with roughly 15% as singletons. This clonotype was recorded many times. This CDR3 has 15 amino acids. The V gene's germline CDR1 is SGHTA and CDR2 FQGNSA. The V gene end was trimmed by 5 bases and the J gene end by 4 bases; junction bases not matched to a gene: 8.

Specimen: PBMCs, mostly from graft donor cells, collected 360 days after TCRalphabeta/CD19-depleted stem cell transplant. The V gene is TRBV7-2, the J gene TRBJ2-1, with 7 positions matching TRBD2. The receptor comes from a male patient between 10 and 17 years old who had a stem cell transplant for acute lymphoblastic leukemia, so the T cells may come from the graft donor. The CDR3 nucleotides are TGTGCCAGCAGCGCCCGGTCGCGGGGGTACAATGAGCAGTTCTTC. It encodes CASSARSRGYNEQFF.